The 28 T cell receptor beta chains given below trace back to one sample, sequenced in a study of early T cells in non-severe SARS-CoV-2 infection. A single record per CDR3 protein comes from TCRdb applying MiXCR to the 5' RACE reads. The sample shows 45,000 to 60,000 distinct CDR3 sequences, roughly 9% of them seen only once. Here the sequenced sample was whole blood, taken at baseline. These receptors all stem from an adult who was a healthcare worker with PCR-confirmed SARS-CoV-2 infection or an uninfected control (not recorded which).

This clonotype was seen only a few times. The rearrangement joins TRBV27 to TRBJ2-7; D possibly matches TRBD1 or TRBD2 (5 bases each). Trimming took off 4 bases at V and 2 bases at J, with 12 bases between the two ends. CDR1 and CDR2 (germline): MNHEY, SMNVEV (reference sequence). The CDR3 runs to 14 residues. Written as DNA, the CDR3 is TGTGCCAGCAGTTATTATTTGGGGGCCTACGAGCAGTACTTC. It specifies CASSYYLGAYEQYF.

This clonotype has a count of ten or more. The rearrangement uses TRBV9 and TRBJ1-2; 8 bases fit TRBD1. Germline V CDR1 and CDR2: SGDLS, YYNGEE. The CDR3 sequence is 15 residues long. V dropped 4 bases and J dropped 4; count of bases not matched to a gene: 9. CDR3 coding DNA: TGTGCCAGCAGCTCCCCCCGACAGGGGTTCTATGGCTACACCTTC. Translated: CASSSPRQGFYGYTF.

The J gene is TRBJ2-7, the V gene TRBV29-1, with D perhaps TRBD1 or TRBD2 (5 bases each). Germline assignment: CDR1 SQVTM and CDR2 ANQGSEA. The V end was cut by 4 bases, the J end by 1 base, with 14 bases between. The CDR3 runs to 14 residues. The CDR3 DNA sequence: TGCAGCGTTGCGGGGACCGCTTCTTCCTACGAGCAGTACTTC. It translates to CSVAGTASSYEQYF.

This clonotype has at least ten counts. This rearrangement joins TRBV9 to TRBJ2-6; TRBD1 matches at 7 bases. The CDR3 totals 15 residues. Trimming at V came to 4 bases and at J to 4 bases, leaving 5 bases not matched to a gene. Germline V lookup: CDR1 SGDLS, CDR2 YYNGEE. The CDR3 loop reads CASSPTGVGANVLTF. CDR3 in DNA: TGTGCCAGCAGCCCTACAGGGGTCGGGGCCAACGTCCTGACTTTC.

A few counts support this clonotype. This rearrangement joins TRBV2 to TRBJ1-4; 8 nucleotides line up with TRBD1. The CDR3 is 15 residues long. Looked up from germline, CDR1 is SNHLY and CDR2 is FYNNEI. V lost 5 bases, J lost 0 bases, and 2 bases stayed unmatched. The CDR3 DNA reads TGTGCCAGCAGTTCACAGGGGGCAACTAATGAAAAACTGTTTTTT. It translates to CASSSQGATNEKLFF. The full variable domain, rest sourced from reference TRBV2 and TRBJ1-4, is EPEVTQTPSHQVTQMGQEVILRCVPISNHLYFYWYRQILGQKVEFLVSFYNNEISEKSEIFDDQFSVERPDGSNFTLKIRSTKLEDSAMYFCASSSQGATNEKLFFGSGTQLSVL.

CDR3 DNA sequence: TGCGCCAGCAGCAGCGGGACTAGCGGGGGCGGGTCACGAGAGACCCAGTACTTC. It encodes CASSSGTSGGGSRETQYF. The chain uses TRBV5-1 and TRBJ2-5; 14 bases are shared with TRBD2. Germline CDR1 is SGHRS and CDR2 is YFSETQ. The CDR3 spans 18 residues. V was pared by 4 bases and J by 4 bases, with 12 bases of the junction left unmatched.

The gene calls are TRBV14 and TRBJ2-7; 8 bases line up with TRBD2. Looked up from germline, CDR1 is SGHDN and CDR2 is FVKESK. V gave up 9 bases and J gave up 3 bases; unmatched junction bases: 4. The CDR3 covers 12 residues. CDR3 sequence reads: CASGGGYYEQYF. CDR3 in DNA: TGTGCCAGTGGCGGGGGGTACTACGAGCAGTACTTC.

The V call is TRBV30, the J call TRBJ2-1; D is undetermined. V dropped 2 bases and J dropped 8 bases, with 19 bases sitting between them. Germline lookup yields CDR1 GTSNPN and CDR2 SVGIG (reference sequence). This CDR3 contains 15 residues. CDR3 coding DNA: TGTGCCTGGAGTCCTTCAGGACCCCGCCGGGATGAGCAGTTCTTC. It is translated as CAWSPSGPRRDEQFF.

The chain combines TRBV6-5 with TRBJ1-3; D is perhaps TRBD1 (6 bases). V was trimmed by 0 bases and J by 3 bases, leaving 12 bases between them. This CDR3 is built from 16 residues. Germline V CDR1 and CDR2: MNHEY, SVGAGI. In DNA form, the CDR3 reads TGTGCCAGCAGTTACTCTCGGGTAGGGGGTGGAAACACCATATATTTT. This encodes CASSYSRVGGGNTIYF.

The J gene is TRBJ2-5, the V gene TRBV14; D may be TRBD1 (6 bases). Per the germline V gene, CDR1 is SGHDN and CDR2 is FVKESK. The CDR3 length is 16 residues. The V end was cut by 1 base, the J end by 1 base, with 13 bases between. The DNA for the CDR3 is TGTGCCAGCAGCCAAGGGTGGGGACACCTCCAAGAGACCCAGTACTTC. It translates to CASSQGWGHLQETQYF.

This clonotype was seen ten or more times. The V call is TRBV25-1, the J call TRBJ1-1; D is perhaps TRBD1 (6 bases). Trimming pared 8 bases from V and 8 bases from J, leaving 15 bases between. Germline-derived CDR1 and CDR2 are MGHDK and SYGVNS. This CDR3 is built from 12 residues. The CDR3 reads CASAREGGEAFF. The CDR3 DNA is TGTGCCAGCGCCCGAGAGGGGGGGGAAGCTTTCTTT.

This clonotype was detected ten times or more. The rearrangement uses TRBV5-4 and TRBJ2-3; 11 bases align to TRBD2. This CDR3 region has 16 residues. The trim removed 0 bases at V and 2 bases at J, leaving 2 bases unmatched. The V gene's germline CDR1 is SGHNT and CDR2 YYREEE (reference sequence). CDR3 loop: CASSLGLAGTTDTQYF. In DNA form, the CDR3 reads TGTGCCAGCAGCTTGGGACTAGCGGGGACCACAGATACGCAGTATTTT.

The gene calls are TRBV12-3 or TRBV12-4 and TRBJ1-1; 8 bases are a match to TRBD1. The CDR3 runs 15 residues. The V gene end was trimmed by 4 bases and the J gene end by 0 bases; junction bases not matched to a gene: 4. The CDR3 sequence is CASSSGQGLNTEAFF. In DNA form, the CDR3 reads TGTGCCAGCAGTTCAGGACAGGGACTGAACACTGAAGCTTTCTTT.

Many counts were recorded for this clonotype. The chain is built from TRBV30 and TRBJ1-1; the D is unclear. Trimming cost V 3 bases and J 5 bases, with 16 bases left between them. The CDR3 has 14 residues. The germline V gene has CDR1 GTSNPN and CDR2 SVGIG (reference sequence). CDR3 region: CAWRKVRLGTEAFF. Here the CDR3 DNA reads TGTGCCTGGAGGAAGGTCCGCCTGGGAACTGAAGCTTTCTTT.

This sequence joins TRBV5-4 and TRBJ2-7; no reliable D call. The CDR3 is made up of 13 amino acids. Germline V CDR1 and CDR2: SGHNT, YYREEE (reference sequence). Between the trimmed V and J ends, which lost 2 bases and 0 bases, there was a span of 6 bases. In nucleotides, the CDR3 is TGTGCCAGCAGCTTTTTGAGCTCCTACGAGCAGTACTTC. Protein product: CASSFLSSYEQYF.

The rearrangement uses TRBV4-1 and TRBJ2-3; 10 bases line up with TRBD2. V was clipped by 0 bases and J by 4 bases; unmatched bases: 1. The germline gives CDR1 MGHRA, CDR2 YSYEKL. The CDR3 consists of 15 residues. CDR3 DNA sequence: TGCGCCAGCAGCCAAGAAAGCGGGGGGGCAGATACGCAGTATTTT. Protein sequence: CASSQESGGADTQYF.

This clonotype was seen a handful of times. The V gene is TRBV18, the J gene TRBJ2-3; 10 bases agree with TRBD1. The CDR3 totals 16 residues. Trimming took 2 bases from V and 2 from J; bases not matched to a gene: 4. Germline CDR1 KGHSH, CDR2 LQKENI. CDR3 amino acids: CASSPWRQGATDTQYF. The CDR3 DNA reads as TGTGCCAGCTCACCATGGAGACAGGGGGCCACAGATACGCAGTATTTT.

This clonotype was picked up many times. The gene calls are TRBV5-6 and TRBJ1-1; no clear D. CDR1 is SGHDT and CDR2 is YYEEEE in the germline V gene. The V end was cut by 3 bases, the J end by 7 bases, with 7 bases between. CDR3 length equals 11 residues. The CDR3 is CASSYLFEAFF. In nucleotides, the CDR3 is TGTGCCAGCAGCTACCTCTTTGAAGCTTTCTTT.

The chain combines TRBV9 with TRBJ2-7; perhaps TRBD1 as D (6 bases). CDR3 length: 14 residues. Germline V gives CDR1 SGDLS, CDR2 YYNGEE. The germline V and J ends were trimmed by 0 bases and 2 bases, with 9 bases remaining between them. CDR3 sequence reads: CASSVEGGPYEQYF. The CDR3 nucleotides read TGTGCCAGCAGCGTAGAAGGGGGTCCCTACGAGCAGTACTTC.

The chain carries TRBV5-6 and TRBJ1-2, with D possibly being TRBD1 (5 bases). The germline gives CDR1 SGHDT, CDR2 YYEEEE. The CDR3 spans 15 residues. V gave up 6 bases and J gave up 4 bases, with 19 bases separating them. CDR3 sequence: CASTLAWTGTYGYTF. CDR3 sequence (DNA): TGTGCCAGCACCCTAGCTTGGACGGGGACCTATGGCTACACCTTC.

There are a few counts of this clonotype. CDR3 coding DNA: TGTGCCAGCAGTGTTCGACAGGGTGATTTCCAAGAGACCCAGTACTTC. It specifies CASSVRQGDFQETQYF. The V and J genes are TRBV6-1 and TRBJ2-5; 7 nucleotides match TRBD1. CDR3 size: 16 residues. CDR1 and CDR2 (germline): MNHNS, SASEGT. V lost 4 bases to trimming and J lost 1 base; unmatched junction nucleotides: 9.

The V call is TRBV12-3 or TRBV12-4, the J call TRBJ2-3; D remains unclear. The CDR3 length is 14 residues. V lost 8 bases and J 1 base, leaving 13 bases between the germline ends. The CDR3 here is CASGLWSRTDTQYF. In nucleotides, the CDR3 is TGTGCCAGCGGGTTGTGGAGTCGCACAGATACGCAGTATTTT.

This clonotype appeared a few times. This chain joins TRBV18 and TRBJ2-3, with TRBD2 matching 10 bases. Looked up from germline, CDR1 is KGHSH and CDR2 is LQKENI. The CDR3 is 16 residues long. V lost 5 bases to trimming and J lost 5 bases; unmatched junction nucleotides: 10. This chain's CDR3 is CASSRVAGGIEDTQYF. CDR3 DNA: TGTGCCAGCTCAAGGGTAGCGGGAGGAATTGAAGATACGCAGTATTTT.

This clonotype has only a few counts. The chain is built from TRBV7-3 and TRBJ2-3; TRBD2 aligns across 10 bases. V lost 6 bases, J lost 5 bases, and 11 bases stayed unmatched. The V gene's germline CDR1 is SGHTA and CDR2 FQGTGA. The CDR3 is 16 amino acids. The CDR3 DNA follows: TGTGCCAGCAGTCCCTCACTAGCGGGGAGTATAGATACGCAGTATTTT. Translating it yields CASSPSLAGSIDTQYF.

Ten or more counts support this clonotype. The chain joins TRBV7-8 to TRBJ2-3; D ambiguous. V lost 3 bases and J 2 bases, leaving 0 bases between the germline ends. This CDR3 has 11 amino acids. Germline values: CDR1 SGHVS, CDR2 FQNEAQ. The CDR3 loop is CASSFTDTQYF. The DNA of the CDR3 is TGTGCCAGCAGCTTCACAGATACGCAGTATTTT.

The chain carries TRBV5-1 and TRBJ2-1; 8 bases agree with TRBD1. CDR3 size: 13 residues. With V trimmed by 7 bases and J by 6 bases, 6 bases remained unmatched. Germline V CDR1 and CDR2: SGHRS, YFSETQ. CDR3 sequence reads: CASSTGDINEQFF. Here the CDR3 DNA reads TGCGCCAGCTCGACAGGGGATATCAATGAGCAGTTCTTC.

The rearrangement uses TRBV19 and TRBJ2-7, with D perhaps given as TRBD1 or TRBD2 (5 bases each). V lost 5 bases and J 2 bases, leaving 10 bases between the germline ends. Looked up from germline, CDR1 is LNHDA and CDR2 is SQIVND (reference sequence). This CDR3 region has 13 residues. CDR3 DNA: TGTGCCAGTAGTCCCGGGACCCCCTACGAGCAGTACTTC. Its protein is CASSPGTPYEQYF.

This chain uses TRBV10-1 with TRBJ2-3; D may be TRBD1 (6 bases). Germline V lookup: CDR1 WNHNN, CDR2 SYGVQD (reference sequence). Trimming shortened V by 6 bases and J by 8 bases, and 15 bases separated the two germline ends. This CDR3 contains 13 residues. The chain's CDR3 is CASSEGQGSTQYF. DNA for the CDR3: TGCGCCAGCAGCGAGGGACAAGGGAGTACGCAGTATTTT.